Given below is one TCR beta chain in context. As yet, its antigen is unknown. This sample stems from a study of graft-versus-host responses after intestinal transplantation. The overall study: The recipients all started with anti-thymocyte globulin induction and then took tacrolimus and steroids for around three years.

TCRdb keeps only in-frame clones here, not all; method: immunoSEQ multiplex PCR. The sample holds 95,000 to 150,000 clones, approximately 95% seen once. The receptor was derived from a human donor who received an intestinal transplant. The sample was unstimulated CD4+ T cells sorted from spleen or lymph node cells, taken before intestinal transplant.

The CDR3 protein is CASSPGLADTDTQYF. CDR3 DNA: TGTGCCAGCAGTCCGGGACTAGCGGACACAGATACGCAGTATTTT. The chain has TRBV6-1 and TRBJ2-3; 11 bases line up with TRBD2. The CDR3 sequence is 15 residues long. The V gene end was trimmed by 5 bases and the J gene end by 2 bases; junction bases not matched to a gene: 3. CDR1 and CDR2 from the germline V gene are MNHNS and SASEGT.